This T cell receptor (beta chain) was sequenced during a study of OX40 agonist ivuxolimab in advanced cancers. Overall study context: Treatment of patients was with ivuxolimab, an agonistic anti-OX40 (CD134) antibody. Regarding the study as a whole: No antigen was identified for the clonally expanded peripheral T cells.

The V and J ends lost 6 bases and 0 bases respectively, with 14 bases between them. This CDR3 contains 16 residues. Germline CDR1 and CDR2: MDHEN and SYDVKM. This clone was counted once. Its antigen remains unidentified. Clones were read by immunoSEQ multiplex PCR, and TCRdb kept only the in-frame ones, dropping some. Among 65,000 to 75,000 clones listed, 70% to 90% were seen once. The source material was CD4+ or CD8+ T cells sorted from blood, sampled in a trial of the OX40 agonist ivuxolimab. This clonotype originated in an adult with an advanced solid tumor such as melanoma, head and neck, liver or kidney cancer. The V and J genes are TRBV28 and TRBJ1-4; D perhaps matches TRBD1 (6 bases). Here the CDR3 reads CASRLGGAATNEKLFF. The CDR3 DNA follows: TGTGCCAGCAGGCTTGGGGGGGCTGCAACTAATGAAAAACTGTTTTTT. Using reference TRBV28 and TRBJ1-4 for the parts outside the CDR3, the full variable domain is DVKVTQSSRYLVKRTGEKVFLECVQDMDHENMFWYRQDPGLGLRLIYFSYDVKMKEKGDIPEGYSVSREKKERFSLILESASTNQTSMYLCASRLGGAATNEKLFFGSGTQLSVL.